One and the same sample provided the 10 T cell receptor beta chains below, sequenced in a study of beta chain features in type 1 diabetes. Study-wide findings and caveats: Patients with Type 1 diabetes showed moderately but significantly shorter TCRB CDR3s in all four CD4+ subsets.

The sequenced template was cDNA made from the entire isolated RNA. Sequencing was performed with immunoSEQ multiplex PCR; in TCRdb, only in-frame clones are kept and a portion is missing. The data contain 130,000 to 150,000 clones, about 12% of them seen just once; the ten biggest clones take up approximately 1.3%. No antigen has been assigned to these receptors. The specimen was central memory CD4+ T cells from blood. The receptor set was obtained from a young man with type 1 diabetes.

CDR3 residues: CASSPRDRGNSVAKNIQYF. The CDR3 region has the DNA TGTGCCAGCAGCCCCCGGGACAGGGGCAACTCCGTAGCCAAAAACATTCAGTACTTC. The chain is built from TRBV27 and TRBJ2-4; 10 nucleotides match TRBD1. The germline V gene encodes CDR1 MNHEY and CDR2 SMNVEV (reference sequence). This CDR3 has 19 amino acids. J was trimmed by 0 bases and V by 6 bases; bases with no gene match: 14.

This clone turned up a few times. The chain carries TRBV5-1 and TRBJ1-1; 7 positions match TRBD1. Germline loops: CDR1 SGHRS, CDR2 YFSETQ. The junction had 7 bases not matched to a gene; V was cut back by 4 bases and J by 1 base. This CDR3 region has 15 residues. The CDR3 reads CASSPNRGGNTEAFF. CDR3 DNA: TGCGCCAGCAGCCCGAACAGGGGTGGGAACACTGAAGCTTTCTTT.

This clone has only one observation. The J gene is TRBJ2-1, the V gene TRBV5-1; no clear D. The CDR3 has 12 amino acids. The V end was cut by 0 bases, the J end by 10 bases, with 8 bases between. Germline V gene sequence: CDR1 SGHRS, CDR2 YFSETQ. The CDR3 is CASSLEGAEQFF. CDR3 DNA: TGCGCCAGCAGCTTGGAAGGTGCCGAGCAGTTCTTC.

The chain is built from TRBV7-9 and TRBJ2-1; TRBD2 matches 11 bases. Germline trimming cut 4 bases from V and 9 bases from J; bases unmatched to any gene: 8. Germline V gene data show CDR1 as SEHNR and CDR2 as FQNEAQ (reference sequence). The CDR3 has 15 residues. CDR3 coding DNA: TGTGCCAGCAGCTCTGGGGTAGCGGGGGGGCGTGAGCAGTTCTTC. This codes for CASSSGVAGGREQFF.

This clone was observed a few times. V gene TRBV4-2 combines with J gene TRBJ2-7; no firm D call. Germline lookup yields CDR1 LGHNA and CDR2 YNFKEQ. V was trimmed by 4 bases and J by 7 bases, leaving 23 bases between them. This CDR3 has 16 residues. CDR3: CASSPLAGLVAPEQYF. CDR3 coding DNA: TGTGCCAGCAGCCCCCTGGCCGGGCTAGTTGCCCCAGAGCAGTACTTC.

CDR3 amino acids: CASSPTGIREKLFF. The CDR3 DNA sequence: TGTGCCAGCAGCCCGACAGGGATACGTGAAAAACTGTTTTTT. J is TRBJ1-4 and V is TRBV27, with 7 bases that match TRBD1. Germline values: CDR1 MNHEY, CDR2 SMNVEV (reference sequence). Unmatched junction bases numbered 8, after V lost 6 bases and J lost 7 bases. The length of the CDR3 is 14 residues.

The rearrangement uses TRBV18 and TRBJ2-7; 11 bases are a match to TRBD1. Trimming took 6 bases from V and 3 from J; bases not matched to a gene: 4. CDR1 is KGHSH and CDR2 is LQKENI in the germline V gene. The CDR3 runs to 14 residues. In nucleotides, the CDR3 is TGTGCCAGCTCTCGGGACAGGGGGAGCTACGAGCAGTACTTC. Translating it yields CASSRDRGSYEQYF.

This clone was observed at least ten times. The chain recombines TRBV4-1 with TRBJ1-4; D not resolved. Per the germline V gene, CDR1 is MGHRA and CDR2 is YSYEKL. The length of the CDR3 is 15 residues. V was pared by 0 bases and J by 7 bases, with 12 bases between. This CDR3 reads CASSQDPGLPEKLFF. The CDR3 nucleotides read TGCGCCAGCAGCCAAGACCCCGGGCTTCCTGAAAAACTGTTTTTT.

This clone was recorded a few times. The chain has TRBV30 and TRBJ2-7, with 9 bases aligning to TRBD1. Trimming took 5 bases from V and 3 from J; bases not matched to a gene: 2. This CDR3 is 12 amino acids long. From germline, CDR1 is GTSNPN and CDR2 SVGIG (reference sequence). DNA for the CDR3: TGTGCCTGGGGGGACAGGGTCTACGAGCAGTACTTC. It is translated as CAWGDRVYEQYF. Using reference TRBV30 and TRBJ2-7 for the parts outside the CDR3, the full variable domain is SQTIHQWPATLVQPVGSPLSLECTVEGTSNPNLYWYRQAAGRGLQLLFYSVGIGQISSEVPQNLSASRPQDRQFILSSKKLLLSDSGFYLCAWGDRVYEQYFGPGTRLTVT.

This clone was observed a handful of times. The chain links TRBV10-2 to TRBJ2-7; TRBD2 is a possible D gene (5 bases). The V gene lost 5 bases and the J gene lost 2 bases, with 13 bases spanning the gap. The germline gives CDR1 WSHSY, CDR2 SAAADI. The CDR3 has 14 residues. CDR3 residues: CASSSGVYPYEQYF. CDR3 sequence (DNA): TGCGCCAGCAGTTCCGGGGTCTACCCCTACGAGCAGTACTTC.